This entry features one T cell receptor beta chain sequence. V shed 5 bases and J shed 8 bases, with 10 bases lying between them. The CDR3 has 12 amino acids. Germline V CDR1 and CDR2: MNHEY, SVGEGT. The data originate from a study of T cells in Graves' hyperthyroidism and ophthalmopathy. Graves' hyperthyroidism without ophthalmopathy progression within 18 months was termed stable. Uncontrolled infection, other autoimmune disease, pregnancy or lactation disqualified patients from enrolment. TCR beta CDR3 sequences were amplified from RNA transcripts. First-round RT-PCR with HTBI primers amplified the TCR CDR3 region. Each CDR3 protein gets one entry after TCRdb re-called the multiplex PCR reads with MiXCR. Of over 450,000 distinct CDR3 sequences in the sample, 14% are singletons; the top ten hold over 15%.

The sample consisted of blood. This sequence joins TRBV6-2 or TRBV6-3 and TRBJ1-3; possible D gene TRBD1, 5 bases. The sequence derives from a woman under 30 with Graves' hyperthyroidism. The CDR3 loop reads CASSEGPHTIYF. CDR3 nucleotides: TGTGCCAGCAGTGAGGGGCCTCACACCATATATTTT.